The rows below give T cell receptor beta chains drawn from one sample of a study of cytomegalovirus exposure and HLA in healthy donors. Profiling relied on immunoSEQ multiplex PCR, and the TCRdb table lists in-frame clones only, not all of them. The repertoire holds some 110,000 clones, approximately 72% seen once, with approximately 1.4% in the top ten. The specimen sequenced was PBMCs. The receptors here all came from a man aged 18 to 35 in good health and CMV-seronegative. Both conserved end residues are part of each CDR3. D genes are given only for firm matches. Only some rows state a clone size, as once, few, many or a class for expanded clones.

>TRBV7-9|few|.|TRBJ2-7
CASSQTSPSYEQYF
TGTGCCAGCAGCCAAACCTCCCCATCTTACGAGCAGTACTTC
>TRBV6-5|.|TRBD1|TRBJ1-2
CASSYPGTDGYTF
TGTGCCAGCAGTTACCCCGGGACAGATGGCTACACCTTC
>TRBV19|few|.|TRBJ2-2
CASSTTRAGELFF
TGTGCCAGTAGTACAACTCGCGCCGGGGAGCTGTTTTTT
>TRBV9|few|.|TRBJ1-6
CASSAGGRGNSPLHF
TGTGCCAGCAGCGCGGGGGGACGAGGGAATTCACCCCTCCACTTT
>TRBV28|few|.|TRBJ2-1
CASSLAVPSEQFF
TGTGCCAGCAGCTTGGCAGTCCCATCTGAGCAGTTCTTC
>TRBV29-1|few|.|TRBJ1-1
CSVGGGVGNTEAFF
TGCAGCGTTGGAGGGGGGGTTGGGAACACTGAAGCTTTCTTT
>TRBV6-5|.|TRBD2|TRBJ2-7
CASRPTSGRGEQYF
TGTGCCAGCCGTCCTACTAGCGGGAGAGGCGAGCAGTACTTC
>TRBV6-5|once|TRBD1|TRBJ1-1
CAARDRAVTEAFF
TGTGCCGCCCGGGACAGGGCTGTGACTGAAGCTTTCTTT
>TRBV11-2|few|.|TRBJ2-7
CASSLEQASYEQYF
TGTGCCAGCAGCTTAGAACAGGCGTCCTACGAGCAGTACTTC
>TRBV9|.|TRBD1|TRBJ2-3
CASSTLQGGRGTDTQYF
TGTGCCAGCAGCACCCTACAGGGGGGCAGGGGCACAGATACGCAGTATTTT